Below are 28 T cell receptor beta chains sequenced from a single sample in a study of blood T cell repertoires in COVID-19. This table comes from immunoSEQ multiplex PCR, and its TCRdb copy is limited to in-frame clones, with some not included. The repertoire consists of 75,000 to 90,000 clones, with roughly nine tenths occurring once and the leading ten covering roughly 4.5%. Sequencing was done on a sample of peripheral blood. The source of these receptors is a man in his fifties or sixties with active or convalescent COVID-19.

The J gene is TRBJ2-5, the V gene TRBV12-3 or TRBV12-4; 8 positions agree with TRBD1. The CDR3 length is 13 residues. After removal of 5 bases from V and 7 bases from J, the junction contained 6 bases not matched to a gene. The CDR3 protein is CASSRTGMGTQYF. The CDR3, as DNA: TGTGCCAGCAGTCGGACAGGGATGGGGACCCAGTACTTC.

This clone was recorded a few times. The chain joins TRBV10-1 to TRBJ1-1; a possible D gene is TRBD1 (6 bases). Per the germline V gene, CDR1 is WNHNN and CDR2 is SYGVQD (reference sequence). This CDR3 comprises 14 residues. V lost 6 bases to trimming and J lost 1 base, with 12 bases between them. CDR3 residues: CASSPGHSNTEAFF. The CDR3 nucleotides read TGCGCCAGCAGCCCGGGACACTCGAACACTGAAGCTTTCTTT.

This clone has a handful of counts. CDR3 DNA: TGTGCCAGCAGCATCAGGACAGGGGGTCGTTGGGAGCAGTACTTC. Translated: CASSIRTGGRWEQYF. The chain links TRBV11-2 to TRBJ2-7; 10 nucleotides line up with TRBD1. The CDR3 is made up of 15 amino acids. Germline assignment: CDR1 SGHAT and CDR2 FQNNGV. V was clipped by 5 bases and J by 7 bases; unmatched bases: 11.

This clone appeared a few times. The rearrangement joins TRBV12-3 or TRBV12-4 to TRBJ2-4; no firm D call. CDR3 size: 11 residues. The germline V and J ends were trimmed by 6 bases and 7 bases, with 7 bases remaining between them. The CDR3 DNA reads as TGTGCCAGCAGCAACTTGAACATTCAGTACTTC. Its translation is CASSNLNIQYF.

This chain uses TRBV9 with TRBJ1-4; 7 positions match TRBD1. This CDR3 is built from 15 residues. The germline V gene encodes CDR1 SGDLS and CDR2 YYNGEE. With 3 bases clipped from V and 7 bases from J, the junction kept 9 bases outside the gene matches. The DNA of the CDR3 is TGTGCCAGCAGCGAACAGGGGAATAATGGTGAAAAACTGTTTTTT. As protein: CASSEQGNNGEKLFF.

The chain combines TRBV6-5 with TRBJ1-4; D unresolved. Per germline, CDR1 MNHEY and CDR2 SVGAGI. Deletions cut 7 bases from V and 4 bases from J, with 10 bases between. The CDR3 extends over 13 amino acids. Here the CDR3 DNA reads TGTGCCAGCACCGGGAGGAATAATGAAAAACTGTTTTTT. Its protein product is CASTGRNNEKLFF.

The rearrangement joins TRBV7-2 to TRBJ1-3; the match to TRBD1 covers 7 bases. CDR3 length: 17 amino acids. Per the germline V gene, CDR1 is SGHTA and CDR2 is FQGNSA. The ends lost 5 bases at V and 0 bases at J; junction bases unmatched: 10. The CDR3 DNA reads TGTGCCAGCAGCCTTAAGCCGGGACAGCTCTCTGGAAACACCATATATTTT. Residues: CASSLKPGQLSGNTIYF.

The chain carries TRBV30 and TRBJ1-6; 9 bases fit TRBD1. The germline CDR1 and CDR2 sequences are GTSNPN and SVGIG (reference sequence). The CDR3 is 13 amino acids. Germline trimming cut 3 bases from V and 11 bases from J; bases unmatched to any gene: 5. This chain's CDR3 is CAWRGQGFPPLHF. The CDR3 region has the DNA TGTGCCTGGAGGGGACAGGGTTTCCCACCCCTCCACTTT.

This chain uses TRBV7-9 with TRBJ1-6; tentatively, D is TRBD1 (6 bases). The germline CDR1 and CDR2 sequences are SEHNR and FQNEAQ (reference sequence). V was pared by 4 bases and J by 17 bases, with 15 bases between. This CDR3 has 12 amino acids. Written as DNA, the CDR3 is TGTGCCAGCAGCTCTACCACAGGGTTGATCCACTTT. This encodes CASSSTTGLIHF.

The V gene is TRBV7-2, the J gene TRBJ2-7; TRBD2 agrees at 11 bases. V was pared by 0 bases and J by 2 bases, with 3 bases of the junction left unmatched. CDR1 is SGHTA, CDR2 FQGNSA, per germline. This CDR3 comprises 16 residues. CDR3 protein: CASSLANSGGAYEQYF. The CDR3 region has the DNA TGTGCCAGCAGCTTAGCGAATAGCGGGGGGGCCTACGAGCAGTACTTC.

There are a few counts of this clone. The chain recombines TRBV5-1 with TRBJ1-2, with TRBD1 as a possible D gene (6 bases). The germline V gene has CDR1 SGHRS and CDR2 YFSETQ. The CDR3 runs to 14 residues. The V end lost 2 bases, the J end lost 8 bases, and 16 bases lay between the germline ends. The CDR3 region is CASSLLGAGEGYTF. In nucleotides, the CDR3 is TGCGCCAGCAGCTTATTAGGGGCAGGGGAAGGCTACACCTTC.

The rearrangement uses TRBV5-1 and TRBJ2-1; no definite D call. Trimming removed 0 bases from V and 5 bases from J, with 6 bases in between. Germline values: CDR1 SGHRS, CDR2 YFSETQ. CDR3 size: 13 residues. CDR3 in DNA: TGCGCCAGCAGCTTGGTCGCTAACAATGAGCAGTTCTTC. Translating it yields CASSLVANNEQFF.

The sample holds one count of this clone. V and J are TRBV9 and TRBJ2-2; TRBD2 matches 8 bases. CDR1 and CDR2 from the germline V gene are SGDLS and YYNGEE. This CDR3 is 15 amino acids long. V was pared by 2 bases and J by 8 bases, with 8 bases of the junction left unmatched. The CDR3 loop is CASSVSPGLGGELFF. The CDR3 bases are TGTGCCAGCAGCGTCTCCCCGGGACTAGGGGGGGAGCTGTTTTTT.

V is TRBV5-4 and J is TRBJ1-1, with D unresolved. Trimming took 1 base from V and 1 from J, leaving 11 bases between them. Germline CDR1 SGHNT, CDR2 YYREEE (reference sequence). CDR3 length: 15 amino acids. CDR3: CASSLYGSGNTEAFF. CDR3 nucleotides: TGTGCCAGCAGCTTGTACGGCTCGGGGAACACTGAAGCTTTCTTT.

The CDR3 loop is CASSTSGTANYNEQFF. Written as DNA, the CDR3 is TGTGCCAGCAGCACAAGCGGGACTGCTAACTACAATGAGCAGTTCTTC. The V call is TRBV7-2, the J call TRBJ2-1; 7 nucleotides line up with TRBD2. Germline-derived CDR1 and CDR2 are SGHTA and FQGNSA. This CDR3 comprises 16 residues. V shed 5 bases, J shed 3 bases, and the junction held 10 bases outside the gene matches.

This clone was counted a single time. CDR3 protein: CASSPFGSYEQYF. CDR3 in DNA: TGTGCCAGCTCACCATTCGGTAGCTACGAGCAGTACTTC. The V gene is TRBV18, the J gene TRBJ2-7, with unresolved D. The germline gives CDR1 KGHSH, CDR2 LQKENI. With 2 bases removed from V and 3 bases from J, the gap between germline ends came to 8 bases. This CDR3 region has 13 residues. Filled out from reference TRBV18 and TRBJ2-7, the complete variable domain reads NAGVMQNPRHLVRRRGQEARLRCSPMKGHSHVYWYRQLPEEGLKFMVYLQKENIIDESGMPKERFSAEFPKEGPSILRIQQVVRGDSAAYFCASSPFGSYEQYFGPGTRLTVT.

The chain recombines TRBV3-1 (or the pseudogene TRBV3-2) with TRBJ2-7, with D possibly being TRBD2 (5 bases). Trimming pared 1 base from V and 7 bases from J, leaving 11 bases between. Germline V gene lookup returns CDR1 LGHDT and CDR2 YNNKEL (reference sequence). The CDR3 consists of 13 residues. CDR3 residues: CASSQGPRGEQYF. DNA of the CDR3: TGTGCCAGCAGCCAAGGACCCCGGGGAGAGCAGTACTTC.

This clone was observed a few times. The genes are TRBV5-4 and TRBJ2-2; 7 bases agree with TRBD1. CDR1 and CDR2 (germline): SGHNT, YYREEE (reference sequence). With V trimmed by 4 bases and J by 4 bases, 7 bases remained unmatched. The CDR3 runs 15 residues. The CDR3 loop reads CASSTGESATGELFF. The DNA of the CDR3 is TGTGCCAGCAGCACAGGGGAGTCGGCCACCGGGGAGCTGTTTTTT.

The chain couples TRBV28 to TRBJ2-1; the match to TRBD1 covers 11 bases. CDR1 is MDHEN and CDR2 is SYDVKM in the germline V gene. After removal of 7 bases from V and 8 bases from J, the junction contained 10 bases not matched to a gene. The CDR3 spans 15 residues. The CDR3 reads CASTNGQGANDEQFF. The CDR3 region has the DNA TGTGCCAGCACCAACGGACAGGGGGCAAACGATGAGCAGTTCTTC.

A few counts support this clone. The rearrangement links TRBV19 to TRBJ2-7; 9 bases match TRBD2. V shed 3 bases, J shed 0 bases, and the junction held 12 bases outside the gene matches. The V gene's germline CDR1 is LNHDA and CDR2 SQIVND (reference sequence). The CDR3 consists of 18 residues. The DNA for the CDR3 is TGTGCCAGTAGTATCACCCCTGATAGCGGGGGCCCCTCCTACGAGCAGTACGTC. Translation gives CASSITPDSGGPSYEQYV.

There are a few counts of this clone. This sequence joins TRBV5-1 and TRBJ1-1; D not certain. Germline CDR1 is SGHRS and CDR2 is YFSETQ. Trimming cost V 0 bases and J 3 bases, with 9 bases left between them. This CDR3 spans 14 amino acids. The CDR3, as DNA: TGCGCCAGCAGCTTGGCGGGGTCACACACTGAAGCTTTCTTT. This codes for CASSLAGSHTEAFF.

The gene calls are TRBV9 and TRBJ2-3, with 8 bases that match TRBD2. CDR1 is SGDLS and CDR2 is YYNGEE in the germline V gene. V gave up 4 bases and J gave up 2 bases; unmatched junction bases: 12. CDR3 size: 17 residues. CDR3 protein: CASSPLERGHITDTQYF. In nucleotides, the CDR3 is TGTGCCAGCAGCCCCCTGGAGCGGGGGCACATCACAGATACGCAGTATTTT.

V gene TRBV28 combines with J gene TRBJ1-3; D remains unclear. The germline V and J ends were trimmed by 2 bases and 0 bases, with 11 bases remaining between them. Germline V gene data show CDR1 as MDHEN and CDR2 as SYDVKM. This CDR3 contains 16 residues. CDR3 region: CASSLAGFSSGNTIYF. Written as DNA, the CDR3 is TGTGCCAGCAGTTTAGCCGGTTTCTCCTCTGGAAACACCATATATTTT.

This chain links TRBV3-1 (or the pseudogene TRBV3-2) with TRBJ2-7; D unresolved. The V gene's germline CDR1 is LGHDT and CDR2 YNNKEL (reference sequence). The V and J ends lost 0 bases and 7 bases respectively, with 10 bases between them. This CDR3 comprises 13 residues. The CDR3 loop reads CASSQDSHEEQYV. The CDR3 region has the DNA TGTGCCAGCAGCCAAGATAGCCATGAGGAGCAGTACGTC.

Here the CDR3 reads CASTLGQGWTEAFF. The CDR3 DNA reads TGTGCCAGTACCCTTGGACAGGGATGGACTGAAGCTTTCTTT. The chain employs TRBV28 and TRBJ1-1; 8 nucleotides align to TRBD1. V was clipped by 9 bases and J by 5 bases; unmatched bases: 11. Germline loops: CDR1 MDHEN, CDR2 SYDVKM. CDR3 length: 14 residues.

The J gene is TRBJ1-5, the V gene TRBV2, with D possibly matching TRBD1 (5 bases). Germline CDR1 reads SNHLY; CDR2 reads FYNNEI. Trimming shortened V by 7 bases and J by 1 base, and 14 bases separated the two germline ends. The CDR3 sequence is 15 residues long. The CDR3 coding sequence is TGTGCCAGCACCCAGGGTAGGGAAAGCAATCAGCCCCAGCATTTT. Protein sequence: CASTQGRESNQPQHF. Complete variable domain (other parts from reference TRBV2 and TRBJ1-5): EPEVTQTPSHQVTQMGQEVILRCVPISNHLYFYWYRQILGQKVEFLVSFYNNEISEKSEIFDDQFSVERPDGSNFTLKIRSTKLEDSAMYFCASTQGRESNQPQHFGDGTRLSIL.

This chain joins TRBV19 and TRBJ2-6; D not certain. The CDR3 has 16 amino acids. From germline, CDR1 is LNHDA and CDR2 SQIVND (reference sequence). The germline V and J ends were trimmed by 6 bases and 1 base, with 13 bases remaining between them. Written as DNA, the CDR3 is TGTGCCAGTAGCAGTTCCCGTGGTTCTGGGGCCAACGTCCTGACTTTC. Its protein is CASSSSRGSGANVLTF.

V and J are TRBV6-6 and TRBJ2-7; D might be TRBD2 (5 bases). The CDR3 is made up of 11 amino acids. Germline loops: CDR1 MNHNY, CDR2 SVGAGI (reference sequence). V was cut by 8 bases and J by 3 bases, with 8 bases left in between. The CDR3 loop is CASSGNYEQYF. CDR3 nucleotides: TGTGCCAGCTCGGGGAACTACGAGCAGTACTTC.